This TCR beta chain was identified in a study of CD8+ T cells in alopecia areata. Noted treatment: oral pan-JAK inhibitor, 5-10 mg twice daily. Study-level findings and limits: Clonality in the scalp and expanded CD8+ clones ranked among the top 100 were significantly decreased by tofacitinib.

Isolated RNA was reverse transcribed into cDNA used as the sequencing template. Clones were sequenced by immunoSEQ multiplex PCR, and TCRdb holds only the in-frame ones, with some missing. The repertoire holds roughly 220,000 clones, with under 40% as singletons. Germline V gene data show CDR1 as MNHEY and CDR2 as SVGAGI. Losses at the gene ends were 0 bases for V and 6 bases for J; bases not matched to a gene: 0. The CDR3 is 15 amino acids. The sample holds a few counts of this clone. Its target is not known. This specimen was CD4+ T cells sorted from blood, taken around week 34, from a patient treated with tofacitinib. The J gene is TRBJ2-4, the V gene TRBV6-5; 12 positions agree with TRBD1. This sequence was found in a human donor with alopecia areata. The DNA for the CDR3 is TGTGCCAGCAGTTACTCGGGACAGGGGGCAAACATTCAGTACTTC. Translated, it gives CASSYSGQGANIQYF.